Listed below are T cell receptor beta chains from one sample, sequenced in a study of control samples from healthy donors and cancer patients. This table comes from immunoSEQ multiplex PCR, and its TCRdb copy is limited to in-frame clones, with some not included. This table has approximately 140,000 clones, 93% appearing once. Sequences were obtained from blood. The source is a man between 18 and 29 years old in good health. Both conserved end residues are part of each CDR3. The D gene is left open where the match is weak. Not all rows give a size; the values are once, few, many and, for expanded clones, a class.

v_gene,j_gene,abundance,d_gene,CDR3aa,CDR3nt
TRBV7-9,TRBJ1-2,-,TRBD1,CASSLSWDRSNYGYTF,TGTGCCAGCAGCTTATCCTGGGACAGGTCTAACTATGGCTACACCTTC
TRBV21-1,TRBJ1-1,-,-,CASSNLRRQDTEAFF,TGTGCCAGCAGCAATCTCCGTCGGCAAGACACTGAAGCTTTCTTT
TRBV6-6,TRBJ2-1,-,-,CASHLSGDNEQFF,TGTGCCAGCCACCTGTCCGGGGACAATGAGCAGTTCTTC
TRBV4-1,TRBJ1-2,-,-,CASSQYRDKRYGYTF,TGCGCCAGCAGCCAGTACAGGGACAAGAGATATGGCTACACCTTC
TRBV19,TRBJ2-7,-,-,CASSPGSRGHEQYF,TGTGCCAGTAGCCCGGGTTCGCGGGGGCACGAGCAGTACTTC
TRBV19,TRBJ1-4,few,-,CASSIVGTRDEKLFF,TGTGCCAGTAGTATAGTCGGGACGCGTGATGAAAAACTGTTTTTT
TRBV18,TRBJ1-2,-,-,CASSYTATNSNYGYTF,TGTGCCAGCTCATATACAGCGACGAACTCTAACTATGGCTACACCTTC
TRBV25-1,TRBJ2-2,-,-,CASRSRGGGSPTGELFF,TGTGCCAGCCGAAGCAGGGGGGGAGGCAGTCCCACCGGGGAGCTGTTTTTT
TRBV24-1,TRBJ2-1,once,TRBD2,CATSNAGGEFF,TGTGCCACCAGTAATGCGGGAGGGGAGTTCTTC
TRBV6-6,TRBJ2-7,-,-,CAGGRGSHYEQYF,TGTGCCGGGGGTCGCGGCAGCCACTACGAGCAGTACTTC
TRBV28,TRBJ1-6,few,-,CASRLTAGKSPLHF,TGTGCCAGCAGACTTACGGCAGGGAAATCACCCCTCCACTTT
TRBV19,TRBJ2-5,-,-,CASSSTIVIETQYF,TGTGCCAGTAGTTCTACTATAGTTATAGAGACCCAGTACTTC
TRBV6-2/TRBV6-3,TRBJ2-7,-,TRBD2,CASSYTETSARGHEQYF,TGTGCCAGCAGTTACACAGAAACTAGCGCTCGGGGCCACGAGCAGTACTTC
TRBV6-1,TRBJ1-2,-,TRBD1,CASSDRGGQNYGYTF,TGTGCCAGCAGTGACAGAGGGGGACAGAACTATGGCTACACCTTC
TRBV29-1,TRBJ1-5,-,TRBD1,CSAILGQAGNQPQHF,TGCAGCGCCATCCTCGGACAGGCAGGCAATCAGCCCCAGCATTTT
TRBV5-4,TRBJ1-2,-,TRBD1,CASSFYLGQVNYGYTF,TGTGCCAGCAGCTTTTATCTGGGACAGGTTAACTATGGCTACACCTTC
TRBV10-3,TRBJ1-1,-,TRBD1,CAIRGDRGDTEAFF,TGTGCCATCAGGGGGGACAGGGGGGACACTGAAGCTTTCTTT
TRBV2,TRBJ2-7,medium-sized,TRBD2,CATISHLAGGRNEQYF,TGTGCCACCATATCCCACCTAGCGGGGGGAAGAAACGAGCAGTACTTC
TRBV2,TRBJ2-5,-,TRBD1,CASSEEATGVETQYF,TGTGCCAGCAGTGAGGAGGCAACAGGGGTAGAGACCCAGTACTTC
TRBV11-2,TRBJ2-3,-,-,CASSSGAFSTDTQYF,TGTGCCAGCAGCTCCGGGGCCTTTAGCACAGATACGCAGTATTTT
TRBV5-1,TRBJ1-2,-,-,CASSLRGHDGYTF,TGCGCCAGCAGCTTGAGAGGTCACGACGGCTACACCTTC
TRBV2,TRBJ1-5,-,TRBD1,CASRLYRGQGNQSQHF,TGTGCCAGCAGGCTCTACAGGGGTCAGGGCAATCAGTCCCAGCATTTT
TRBV28,TRBJ2-7,-,TRBD2,CASTLGGFNEQYF,TGTGCCAGCACCTTGGGGGGGTTTAACGAGCAGTACTTC
TRBV29-1,TRBJ1-2,once,-,CSDQGLDYGYTF,TGCAGCGACCAGGGACTCGACTATGGCTACACCTTC
TRBV3-1/TRBV3-2,TRBJ1-4,-,-,CASSQEGLQEKLFF,TGTGCCAGCAGCCAAGAGGGGTTACAGGAAAAACTGTTTTTT
TRBV28,TRBJ2-7,-,-,CASIPTRDSYEQYF,TGTGCCAGCATCCCGACGAGGGACTCCTACGAGCAGTACTTC
TRBV29-1,TRBJ2-3,-,-,CSVSRGSGRANTQYF,TGCAGCGTCTCTAGGGGTAGCGGCAGGGCAAATACGCAGTATTTT
TRBV4-1,TRBJ1-5,-,-,CASSRQVNQPQHF,TGCGCCAGCAGCCGACAGGTTAATCAGCCCCAGCATTTT
TRBV7-6,TRBJ1-1,-,TRBD1,CASSHGTGGAFTEAFF,TGTGCCAGCAGCCATGGGACAGGGGGCGCGTTCACTGAAGCTTTCTTT
TRBV28,TRBJ1-1,few,-,CASNDGVWDTEAFF,TGTGCCAGCAACGATGGGGTCTGGGACACTGAAGCTTTCTTT
TRBV5-1,TRBJ1-4,-,-,CASSYEDIYNEKLFF,TGCGCCAGCAGCTACGAGGACATATATAATGAAAAACTGTTTTTT
TRBV3-1/TRBV3-2,TRBJ1-1,-,-,CASSLQGTTEAFF,TGTGCCAGCAGCCTCCAGGGGACCACTGAAGCTTTCTTT
TRBV12-3/TRBV12-4,TRBJ1-3,-,-,CAQKSGSGGTIYF,TGTGCCCAGAAGTCAGGCTCTGGCGGCACCATATATTTT
TRBV11-2,TRBJ2-2,-,-,CARLDSYTGELFF,TGTGCCAGACTGGACAGCTACACCGGGGAGCTGTTTTTT
TRBV28,TRBJ2-7,-,-,CASSPAQTYAHEQYF,TGTGCCAGCAGTCCAGCACAGACCTACGCCCACGAGCAGTACTTC
TRBV7-9,TRBJ2-7,-,-,CASSLRAGTNYEQYF,TGTGCCAGCAGCTTAAGGGCAGGGACGAACTACGAGCAGTACTTC
TRBV9,TRBJ1-1,-,TRBD1,CASSQGGAQVLF,TGTGCCAGCAGCCAGGGGGGGGCCCAGGTTCTCTTT
TRBV28,TRBJ2-1,-,-,CASSLAGSMSEQFF,TGTGCCAGCAGTTTAGCAGGGAGTATGAGTGAGCAGTTCTTC
TRBV15,TRBJ1-6,-,-,CATSRDPDSRNSPLHF,TGTGCCACCAGCAGAGATCCGGACAGTAGGAATTCACCCCTCCACTTT
TRBV7-2,TRBJ1-1,-,-,CASSLKGREAFF,TGTGCCAGCAGCTTAAAGGGCCGTGAAGCTTTCTTT
TRBV28,TRBJ2-7,-,TRBD2,CASSWGLAVTYEQYF,TGTGCCAGCAGTTGGGGACTAGCCGTAACCTACGAGCAGTACTTC
TRBV10-3,TRBJ2-7,-,-,CAISESGQENSYEQYF,TGTGCCATCAGTGAGTCGGGTCAGGAGAACTCCTACGAGCAGTACTTC
TRBV20-1,TRBJ2-1,-,TRBD2,CSASLGGTSGRAVVNEQFF,TGCAGTGCGAGTCTTGGGGGGACTAGCGGGAGGGCCGTTGTGAATGAGCAGTTCTTC
TRBV7-2,TRBJ2-5,-,TRBD2,CASSLVRGGQETQYF,TGTGCCAGCAGCTTAGTACGGGGGGGCCAAGAGACCCAGTACTTC
TRBV18,TRBJ2-7,-,-,CASSPLGGAGYEQYF,TGTGCCAGCTCACCATTGGGCGGGGCAGGCTACGAGCAGTACTTC
TRBV19,TRBJ1-1,-,-,CASSTGRMNTEAFF,TGTGCCAGTAGTACAGGGAGGATGAACACTGAAGCTTTCTTT
TRBV7-2,TRBJ1-1,-,-,CASSFRVDRAFF,TGTGCCAGCAGCTTCAGAGTGGATCGAGCTTTCTTT
TRBV5-4,TRBJ2-1,-,TRBD2,CASSLGGEYNEQFF,TGTGCCAGCAGCCTTGGGGGGGAGTACAATGAGCAGTTCTTC
TRBV7-9,TRBJ1-1,-,-,CASSPRTEAEAFF,TGTGCCAGCAGCCCGAGGACTGAGGCAGAAGCTTTCTTT
TRBV19,TRBJ2-7,few,-,CASSSSLDPYEQYF,TGTGCCAGTAGTAGTAGCCTCGACCCCTACGAGCAGTACTTC
TRBV20-1,TRBJ2-1,-,-,CSAPGGQFF,TGCAGTGCGCCGGGTGGGCAGTTCTTC
TRBV11-2,TRBJ2-1,-,-,CASSLGGEYPNEQFF,TGTGCCAGCAGCTTAGGCGGGGAGTACCCCAATGAGCAGTTCTTC
TRBV18,TRBJ2-3,-,-,CASSPFSRGGTDTQYF,TGTGCCAGCTCACCATTTAGCAGGGGGGGCACAGATACGCAGTATTTT
TRBV30,TRBJ1-6,-,TRBD1,CAWSFYRGLISNSPLHF,TGTGCCTGGAGTTTCTACAGGGGCCTAATATCTAATTCACCCCTCCACTTT
TRBV10-2,TRBJ1-3,-,-,CASTPGLRGDSGNTIYF,TGCGCCAGCACTCCGGGACTTAGAGGGGACTCTGGAAACACCATATATTTT
TRBV7-8,TRBJ1-3,-,-,CASSSVSGKGNTIYF,TGTGCCAGCAGCTCCGTATCTGGGAAAGGAAACACCATATATTTT
TRBV4-2,TRBJ2-7,-,-,CASSQDYENYEQYF,TGTGCCAGCAGCCAAGATTACGAGAACTACGAGCAGTACTTC
TRBV5-8,TRBJ1-6,-,TRBD1,CASSLGQGASPLHF,TGTGCCAGCAGCTTGGGGCAGGGGGCATCACCCCTCCACTTT
TRBV4-3,TRBJ2-6,once,-,CASSQDYREYLQANVLTF,TGCGCCAGCAGCCAAGATTACAGGGAATATCTGCAGGCCAACGTCCTGACTTTC